The 21 T cell receptor beta chains given below trace back to one sample, sequenced in a study of cytomegalovirus exposure and HLA in healthy donors. Only in-frame clones appear in the TCRdb table, and some are missing; sequencing was by immunoSEQ multiplex PCR. The data hold 260,000 or so clones, with around 91% observed a single time. Sequenced material: PBMCs. The origin of the receptors is a woman in her 30s in good health and CMV-seronegative.

The chain combines TRBV7-3 with TRBJ2-2; a weak D match, TRBD2 (6 bases). Germline CDR1 is SGHTA and CDR2 is FQGTGA. This CDR3 has 14 residues. V lost 5 bases, J lost 1 base, and 8 bases lay in between. CDR3 nucleotide sequence: TGTGCCAGCAGCCTGGGACTGAACACCGGGGAGCTGTTTTTT. Encoded protein: CASSLGLNTGELFF.

The chain uses TRBV6-6 and TRBJ2-7; D may be TRBD1 (5 bases). V lost 0 bases to trimming and J lost 2 bases, with 8 bases between them. Germline CDR1 is MNHNY and CDR2 is SVGAGI (reference sequence). The CDR3 contains 14 residues. The chain's CDR3 is CASSYSAGPYEQYF. The CDR3 nucleotides read TGTGCCAGCAGTTACTCGGCAGGGCCCTACGAGCAGTACTTC.

V and J are TRBV7-2 and TRBJ2-7; 7 positions match TRBD1. The germline V gene encodes CDR1 SGHTA and CDR2 FQGNSA. The ends lost 4 bases at V and 3 bases at J; junction bases unmatched: 9. This CDR3 spans 15 amino acids. The CDR3 reads CASSSLGTVGYEQYF. The CDR3 DNA is TGTGCCAGCAGCTCCCTCGGGACAGTTGGCTACGAGCAGTACTTC.

This chain uses TRBV29-1 with TRBJ2-5, with 11 bases matching TRBD2. This CDR3 has 16 residues. Germline V gene data show CDR1 as SQVTM and CDR2 as ANQGSEA. V lost 6 bases to trimming and J lost 1 base; unmatched junction nucleotides: 10. The CDR3 DNA is TGCAGCGTCGAGGGTAATAGCGGGAGGGCCCAAGAGACCCAGTACTTC. It codes for CSVEGNSGRAQETQYF.

The gene calls are TRBV6-1 and TRBJ2-5; 7 bases map to TRBD1. The V and J ends lost 7 bases and 4 bases, in that order; junction bases with no gene match: 12. The germline V gene encodes CDR1 MNHNS and CDR2 SASEGT. The length of the CDR3 is 15 residues. CDR3 loop: CASKRQGQSVETQYF. For the CDR3, the DNA is TGTGCCAGCAAAAGACAGGGACAATCGGTAGAGACCCAGTACTTC.

The chain links TRBV13 to TRBJ2-7; D is undetermined. This CDR3 has 12 amino acids. CDR1 and CDR2 from the germline V gene are PRHDT and FYEKMQ (reference sequence). Trimming took off 0 bases at V and 6 bases at J, with 6 bases between the two ends. This CDR3 is CASSLGLFEQYF. CDR3 DNA sequence: TGTGCCAGCAGCTTAGGCCTTTTCGAGCAGTACTTC.

J is TRBJ2-2 and V is TRBV29-1, with D tentatively TRBD1 or TRBD2 (5 bases each). V gave up 5 bases and J gave up 0 bases, with 10 bases separating them. Per the germline V gene, CDR1 is SQVTM and CDR2 is ANQGSEA. The CDR3 spans 14 residues. CDR3 sequence reads: CSVKWDANTGELFF. As DNA, the CDR3 is TGCAGCGTTAAGTGGGACGCGAACACCGGGGAGCTGTTTTTT.

The V call is TRBV2, the J call TRBJ1-1; D remains unclear. CDR3 length: 13 amino acids. In germline, CDR1 is SNHLY, CDR2 FYNNEI. V lost 7 bases and J lost 3, with 12 bases in between. In DNA form, the CDR3 reads TGTGCCAGCAAAACGGTGGTCTACACTGAAGCTTTCTTT. Encoded protein: CASKTVVYTEAFF. Based on the CDR3 plus reference TRBV2 and TRBJ1-1, the full variable domain is EPEVTQTPSHQVTQMGQEVILRCVPISNHLYFYWYRQILGQKVEFLVSFYNNEISEKSEIFDDQFSVERPDGSNFTLKIRSTKLEDSAMYFCASKTVVYTEAFFGQGTRLTVV.

The sample holds one count of this clone. V usage is TRBV5-8 and J usage is TRBJ1-2; unclear D gene. The ends were cut back, 5 bases at V and 4 bases at J, with 15 bases in the middle. The length of the CDR3 is 14 residues. The V gene's germline CDR1 is SGHTS and CDR2 YDEGEE. The CDR3, as DNA: TGTGCCAGCAGGCCACCCTACGGAATCTATGGCTACACCTTC. Its translation: CASRPPYGIYGYTF.

The rearrangement joins TRBV7-2 to TRBJ2-3; TRBD1 aligns across 8 bases. The V and J ends lost 2 bases and 5 bases, in that order; junction bases with no gene match: 6. The CDR3 is 15 amino acids. The germline V gene encodes CDR1 SGHTA and CDR2 FQGNSA. CDR3 sequence reads: CASSLFSGGKDTQYF. CDR3 DNA sequence: TGTGCCAGCAGCTTATTCTCAGGGGGCAAAGATACGCAGTATTTT. Using reference TRBV7-2 and TRBJ2-3 for the parts outside the CDR3, the full variable domain is GAGVSQSPSNKVTEKGKDVELRCDPISGHTALYWYRQSLGQGLEFLIYFQGNSAPDKSGLPSDRFSAERTGGSVSTLTIQRTQQEDSAVYLCASSLFSGGKDTQYFGPGTRLTVL.

V usage is TRBV7-2 and J usage is TRBJ2-7; unclear D gene. Germline V gene lookup returns CDR1 SGHTA and CDR2 FQGNSA. V was pared by 1 base and J by 2 bases, with 12 bases between. The CDR3 length is 15 residues. The CDR3 is CASSLGSTLTYEQYF. In nucleotides, the CDR3 is TGTGCCAGCAGCTTAGGCTCCACGCTAACCTACGAGCAGTACTTC.

The CDR3 is CASQNKDRGYNEQFF. The CDR3 DNA reads TGTGCCAGCCAGAATAAGGACAGGGGTTACAATGAGCAGTTCTTC. V and J are TRBV4-2 and TRBJ2-1; 9 bases are shared with TRBD1. Germline trimming cut 8 bases from V and 4 bases from J; bases unmatched to any gene: 9. Germline loops: CDR1 LGHNA, CDR2 YNFKEQ. The CDR3 contains 15 residues.

This clone was seen once. This sequence joins TRBV9 and TRBJ2-5; no reliable D call. Germline assignment: CDR1 SGDLS and CDR2 YYNGEE. CDR3 size: 15 residues. V shed 3 bases and J shed 0 bases, with 12 bases lying between them. CDR3: CASSAIQANQETQYF. DNA for the CDR3: TGTGCCAGCAGCGCCATACAAGCGAACCAAGAGACCCAGTACTTC.

V is TRBV10-3 and J is TRBJ1-5; 9 positions agree with TRBD1. Germline V gives CDR1 ENHRY, CDR2 SYGVKD. With 0 bases clipped from V and 5 bases from J, the junction kept 2 bases outside the gene matches. This CDR3 is built from 15 residues. CDR3 amino acids: CAISESGQGYQPQHF. CDR3 nucleotide sequence: TGTGCCATCAGTGAGTCGGGACAGGGTTATCAGCCCCAGCATTTT.

The chain recombines TRBV27 with TRBJ2-1; TRBD2 might be the D (5 bases). V was trimmed by 5 bases and J by 1 base, leaving 15 bases between them. CDR1 and CDR2 from the germline V gene are MNHEY and SMNVEV (reference sequence). CDR3 length: 16 residues. CDR3 coding DNA: TGTGCCAGCAGTCCTGAGGGCGGCTCATCCTACAATGAGCAGTTCTTC. It yields the protein CASSPEGGSSYNEQFF.

The chain is built from TRBV4-1 and TRBJ1-1, with no clear D. CDR1 and CDR2 (germline): MGHRA, YSYEKL. The length of the CDR3 is 14 residues. Trimming cost V 0 bases and J 3 bases, with 8 bases left between them. CDR3 in DNA: TGCGCCAGCAGCCAAGATCACGGTTACACTGAAGCTTTCTTT. As protein: CASSQDHGYTEAFF.

The chain couples TRBV19 to TRBJ2-7, with 7 nucleotides matching TRBD2. Germline lookup yields CDR1 LNHDA and CDR2 SQIVND (reference sequence). The CDR3 covers 15 residues. With V trimmed by 2 bases and J by 7 bases, 11 bases remained unmatched. The CDR3 protein is CASSISLAGAGEQYF. As DNA, the CDR3 is TGTGCCAGTAGTATAAGTCTTGCGGGAGCGGGAGAGCAGTACTTC.

This clone was observed a few times. The chain employs TRBV29-1 and TRBJ1-2; D not resolved. CDR3 length: 13 amino acids. V lost 7 bases to trimming and J lost 0 bases, with 12 bases between them. Germline CDR1 SQVTM, CDR2 ANQGSEA. In DNA form, the CDR3 reads TGCAGCGCCGCAGGCGGACCTAACTATGGCTACACCTTC. Translation: CSAAGGPNYGYTF.

This clone was recorded once. The rearrangement links TRBV7-2 to TRBJ2-4; no clear D. V was shortened by 3 bases and J by 4 bases, with 16 bases between the two germline ends. The germline V gene encodes CDR1 SGHTA and CDR2 FQGNSA. CDR3 length: 16 residues. CDR3 amino acids: CASSFRPLWAKNIQYF. CDR3 sequence (DNA): TGTGCCAGCAGCTTCCGACCCTTGTGGGCTAAAAACATTCAGTACTTC.

The rearrangement joins TRBV29-1 to TRBJ2-7; TRBD1 matches at 8 bases. Germline V gene data show CDR1 as SQVTM and CDR2 as ANQGSEA. V lost 6 bases, J lost 7 bases, and 11 bases stayed unmatched. The CDR3 sequence is 13 residues long. The CDR3 bases are TGCAGCGTCGGACAGGGTCAAGTGGGGGAGCAGTACTTC. Translating it yields CSVGQGQVGEQYF.

The CDR3 loop reads CASSSPGGTHNEQFF. As DNA, the CDR3 is TGTGCCAGCAGCTCGCCGGGAGGGACACACAATGAGCAGTTCTTC. This rearrangement joins TRBV7-8 to TRBJ2-1; 8 bases fit TRBD2. The germline V gene encodes CDR1 SGHVS and CDR2 FQNEAQ. V lost 4 bases and J lost 5; bases outside the gene matches: 7. The CDR3 sequence is 15 residues long.